This is a list of T cell receptor beta chains from one sample in a study of T cell responses to AZD1222 COVID-19 vaccine. Clones were sequenced by immunoSEQ multiplex PCR, and TCRdb holds only the in-frame ones, with some missing. The sample includes about 110,000 clones, about 90% of them seen just once. The sequencing here drew on peripheral blood, taken 28 days after the second AZD1222 dose. These TCRs come from an adult who received the AZD1222 COVID-19 vaccine. CDR3s include the opening cysteine and the closing phenylalanine or tryptophan. Each record gives: V gene, clone size, D gene, J gene, CDR3 protein, CDR3 DNA. D genes are given only for firm matches. Clone size is shown for a subset of rows, as once, few, many or a class of expanded clone.

TRBV5-1	-	-	TRBJ2-3	CASSTGDTQYF	TGCGCCAGCAGTACGGGGGATACGCAGTATTTT
TRBV5-1	-	-	TRBJ1-3	CASSLGGRGSSGNTIYF	TGCGCCAGCAGCTTGGGAGGACGAGGCTCCTCTGGAAACACCATATATTTT
TRBV6-4	few	TRBD2	TRBJ2-3	CASSEAGSTDTQYF	TGTGCCAGCAGCGAAGCGGGGAGCACAGATACGCAGTATTTT
TRBV30	-	-	TRBJ1-3	CAWRVQAVGNTIYF	TGTGCCTGGAGAGTACAGGCAGTCGGAAACACCATATATTTT
TRBV15	-	-	TRBJ1-6	CATSRGQIGYPLHF	TGTGCCACCAGCAGAGGCCAGATTGGATACCCCCTCCACTTT
TRBV30	-	-	TRBJ1-5	CAWSARGGDLGNQPQHF	TGTGCCTGGAGTGCTCGGGGCGGGGATTTGGGCAATCAGCCCCAGCATTTT
TRBV5-6	-	TRBD2	TRBJ2-3	CASSFGTNTDTQYF	TGTGCCAGCAGTTTCGGGACTAACACAGATACGCAGTATTTT
TRBV15	-	-	TRBJ1-6	CATSSKANSPLHF	TGTGCCACCAGCTCAAAAGCAAATTCACCCCTCCACTTT
TRBV19	-	TRBD1	TRBJ1-5	CASSRGQGNQPQHF	TGTGCCAGTAGTCGGGGACAGGGCAATCAGCCCCAGCATTTT
TRBV13	-	TRBD1	TRBJ1-1	CASSLDRKRQGLNTEAFF	TGTGCCAGCAGCTTAGACCGAAAGCGACAGGGACTGAACACTGAAGCTTTCTTT
TRBV11-2	-	-	TRBJ1-2	CASSLGNSPFYGYTF	TGTGCCAGCAGCTTAGGCAACAGCCCATTCTATGGCTACACCTTC
TRBV27	-	TRBD2	TRBJ2-7	CASSFGNLAGQYF	TGTGCCAGCAGTTTTGGGAACTTAGCGGGGCAGTACTTC
TRBV11-3	once	TRBD2	TRBJ2-1	CASSPGTSGRHEQFF	TGTGCCAGCAGCCCCGGGACTAGCGGGAGACATGAGCAGTTCTTC
TRBV5-4	-	-	TRBJ2-7	CASSLVEGGEQYF	TGTGCCAGCAGCCTGGTAGAGGGTGGGGAGCAGTACTTC
TRBV4-1	-	-	TRBJ1-6	CASSQEPLYSPLHF	TGCGCCAGCAGCCAAGAACCTCTGTATTCACCCCTCCACTTT
TRBV6-6	-	-	TRBJ2-3	CASSYGRSDTQYF	TGTGCCAGCAGTTACGGCCGGTCAGATACGCAGTATTTT
TRBV11-2	once	-	TRBJ1-1	CASRKGHPSGNTEAFF	TGTGCCAGCAGAAAGGGACATCCATCTGGGAACACTGAAGCTTTCTTT
TRBV9	-	-	TRBJ2-1	CASSGNMNEQFF	TGTGCCAGCAGCGGGAATATGAATGAGCAGTTCTTC
TRBV12-5	-	-	TRBJ2-3	CASGSRPLVDTQYF	TGTGCTAGTGGCTCGAGGCCCCTCGTCGATACGCAGTATTTT
TRBV18	-	-	TRBJ1-4	CASSPRAPQGEKLFF	TGTGCCAGCTCACCACGGGCACCCCAAGGTGAAAAACTGTTTTTT
TRBV11-2	-	-	TRBJ1-2	CASSLKSSYGYTF	TGTGCCAGCAGCTTAAAATCGAGCTATGGCTACACCTTC
TRBV4-1	-	TRBD1	TRBJ1-4	CASSHWTGVRGKLFF	TGCGCCAGCAGCCACTGGACAGGGGTTCGAGGAAAACTGTTTTTT
TRBV7-2	-	-	TRBJ1-4	CASSLGGLWEKLFF	TGTGCCAGCAGCCTCGGGGGACTTTGGGAAAAACTGTTTTTT
TRBV24-1	-	TRBD1	TRBJ2-7	CATSDSPGQGPAYEQYF	TGTGCCACCAGTGATTCCCCGGGACAGGGCCCAGCCTACGAGCAGTACTTC
TRBV3-1/TRBV3-2	-	TRBD1	TRBJ2-1	CASSQYRGRLNEQFF	TGTGCCAGCAGCCAATACAGGGGGCGCTTAAATGAGCAGTTCTTC
TRBV7-7	-	TRBD2	TRBJ2-5	CASSRLERGAMGETQYF	TGTGCTAGCAGCCGTTTGGAGCGGGGGGCTATGGGAGAGACCCAGTACTTC
TRBV5-1	-	-	TRBJ1-1	CASRQALNTEAFF	TGCGCCAGCAGACAGGCCCTGAACACTGAAGCTTTCTTT
TRBV19	-	-	TRBJ2-1	CASTLGHNNEQFF	TGTGCCAGTACCTTGGGACACAACAATGAGCAGTTCTTC
TRBV3-1/TRBV3-2	-	-	TRBJ2-1	CASSQDLMNEQFF	TGTGCCAGCAGCCAAGATCTAATGAATGAGCAGTTCTTC
TRBV5-1	-	-	TRBJ1-6	CASSARALDSPLHF	TGCGCCAGCAGCGCTAGGGCATTGGATTCACCCCTCCACTTT
TRBV7-2	few	-	TRBJ2-3	CASSLGPAGRGENTQYF	TGTGCCAGCAGCTTAGGACCTGCTGGGCGGGGAGAGAATACGCAGTATTTT
TRBV11-1	-	TRBD1	TRBJ2-2	CASRTGHGELFF	TGTGCCAGCAGGACAGGGCACGGGGAGCTGTTTTTT
TRBV7-9	-	TRBD1	TRBJ1-5	CASSLTGEQPQHF	TGTGCCAGCAGCTTGACAGGGGAGCAGCCCCAGCATTTT
TRBV7-2	once	-	TRBJ2-1	CASSSANRVSYNEQFF	TGTGCCAGCAGCTCCGCCAACAGGGTCTCCTACAATGAGCAGTTCTTC
TRBV5-1	-	-	TRBJ1-1	CASSFHKDTEAFF	TGCGCCAGCAGCTTCCACAAGGACACTGAAGCTTTCTTT